This record covers a single T cell receptor beta chain. The germline gene is not matched at one end of the junction; a read error may be the cause. The protocol was immunoSEQ multiplex PCR, while the TCRdb copy is restricted to in-frame clones and leaves out a portion. Found here are around 50,000 clones, about three quarters of them singletons; the top ten hold less than 20%. These data are taken from a study of blood T cell repertoires in COVID-19. Turning to the study itself: Acute and convalescent COVID-19 specimens originated in the United States, Italy and Spain. PBMCs, B-cell-depleted T cells, or T cells were the source of the cDNA or gDNA that made up the material.

This CDR3 is built from 13 residues. Germline assignment: CDR1 MDHEN and CDR2 SYDVKM. The sequence derives from a human donor with active or convalescent COVID-19. The donor label of this sample is uncertain. The specimen sequenced was peripheral blood. V gene TRBV28 combines with J gene TRBJ2-7; 14 bases match TRBD2. The CDR3 DNA follows: TGTGCCATCCAGAAGGGACTAGCGGGGGTGGTGAACTTC. This codes for CAIQKGLAGVVNF.